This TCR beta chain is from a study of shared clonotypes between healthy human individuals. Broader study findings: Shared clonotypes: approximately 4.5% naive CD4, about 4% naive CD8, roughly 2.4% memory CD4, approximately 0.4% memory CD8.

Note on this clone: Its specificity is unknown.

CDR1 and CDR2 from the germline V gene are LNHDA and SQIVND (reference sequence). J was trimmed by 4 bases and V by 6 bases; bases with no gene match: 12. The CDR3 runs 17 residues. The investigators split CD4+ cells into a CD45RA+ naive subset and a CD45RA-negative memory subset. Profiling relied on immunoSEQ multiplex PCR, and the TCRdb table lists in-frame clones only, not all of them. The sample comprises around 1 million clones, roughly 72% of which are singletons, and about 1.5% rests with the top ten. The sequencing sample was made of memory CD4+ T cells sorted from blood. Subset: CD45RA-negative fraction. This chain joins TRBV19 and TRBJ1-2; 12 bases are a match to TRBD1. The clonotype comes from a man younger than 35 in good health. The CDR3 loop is CASSRRDRGQLAYGYTF. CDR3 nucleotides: TGTGCCAGTAGCCGCCGGGACAGGGGGCAGCTCGCCTATGGCTACACCTTC.